Listed below are T cell receptor beta chains from one sample, sequenced in a study of post-analysis software for immune sequencing data. TCRdb re-derived calls from the PCR reads in MiXCR, one entry per CDR3 protein. The table records around 440,000 distinct CDR3 sequences, roughly 45% of them present only once. Sequenced: blood. The receptors here all came from a girl under 18 with multiple sclerosis. Each CDR3 is given with its conserved first and last residue. The D gene is left open where the match is weak. Size values are once, few and many counts, or a class for expanded clones, and some rows have none.

TRBV28	.	few	TRBJ2-1	CASSSLPGRTRNEQFF	TGTGCCAGCAGTTCGCTGCCGGGACGGACCAGGAATGAGCAGTTCTTC
TRBV6-1	.	.	TRBJ2-7	CASSAGQISYEQYF	TGTGCCAGCAGTGCAGGACAGATCTCCTACGAGCAGTACTTC
TRBV20-1	.	.	TRBJ1-5	CSAQQGYQPQHF	TGCAGTGCTCAGCAGGGATATCAGCCCCAGCATTTT
TRBV6-5	TRBD1	few	TRBJ2-7	CASSRVTGGGSYEQYF	TGTGCCAGCAGCCGCGTGACAGGGGGAGGCTCCTACGAGCAGTACTTC
TRBV28	TRBD1	.	TRBJ1-3	CASSPLGTGSGNTIYF	TGTGCCAGCAGTCCTCTAGGGACAGGGTCTGGAAACACCATATATTTT
TRBV4-1	.	.	TRBJ1-5	CASSQVSAEPQHF	TGCGCCAGCAGCCAAGTTTCGGCAGAGCCCCAGCATTTT
TRBV7-8	TRBD2	.	TRBJ2-5	CASSLVKIAGGPSPQYF	TGTGCCAGCAGCTTGGTAAAAATAGCGGGAGGCCCGAGCCCTCAGTACTTC
TRBV7-2	TRBD2	once	TRBJ2-1	CASSKSGGAYNEQFF	TGTGCCAGCAGCAAGAGCGGGGGGGCCTACAATGAGCAGTTCTTC
TRBV7-3	TRBD2	few	TRBJ2-6	CASSPLTSGGANVLTF	TGTGCCAGCAGCCCCCTAACTAGCGGTGGGGCCAACGTCCTGACTTTC
TRBV6-1	TRBD1	once	TRBJ1-4	CASSERDRGRNEKLFF	TGTGCCAGCAGTGAAAGAGACAGGGGGCGAAACGAAAAACTGTTTTTT
TRBV7-3	TRBD2	few	TRBJ2-1	CASSLWSLAGFSNEQFF	TGTGCCAGCAGCTTATGGTCACTAGCGGGGTTCTCGAATGAGCAGTTCTTC
TRBV27	TRBD1	.	TRBJ2-1	CASSSEDRYNEQFF	TGTGCCAGCAGTTCCGAGGACAGGTACAATGAGCAGTTCTTC
TRBV28	.	.	TRBJ2-2	CATMKGLDTGELFF	TGTGCCACCATGAAGGGGCTGGACACCGGGGAGCTGTTTTTT
TRBV7-2	.	.	TRBJ2-1	CASSPREPYEQFF	TGTGCCAGCAGCCCTCGTGAACCCTATGAGCAGTTCTTC